This TCR beta chain was observed in a study of OX40 agonist ivuxolimab in advanced cancers. The table came from immunoSEQ multiplex PCR; TCRdb's copy has only in-frame clones and leaves some out. The data contain about 13,000 clones, approximately 87% of them singletons. CDR3 size: 13 residues. Between the trimmed V and J ends, which lost 2 bases and 1 base, there was a span of 7 bases. Germline loops: CDR1 SGHNT, CDR2 YYREEE (reference sequence). This clone was found once. This sample comprised CD4+ or CD8+ T cells sorted from blood, obtained in a trial of the OX40 agonist ivuxolimab. This sequence was found in an adult with an advanced solid tumor such as melanoma, head and neck, liver or kidney cancer. The chain is built from TRBV5-4 and TRBJ2-7, with D possibly TRBD1 on 6 matching bases. CDR3 sequence (DNA): TGTGCCAGCAGCTTCGGACAGTCCTACGAGCAGTACTTC. Its protein is CASSFGQSYEQYF.